These T cell receptor beta chains were read from a single sample in a study of Graves' ophthalmopathy and Graves' hyperthyroidism. TCRdb passed the multiplex PCR reads through MiXCR, listing each CDR3 protein once. The sample lists 200,000 to 250,000 distinct CDR3 sequences; around a fifth were seen once. The sample consisted of peripheral blood. Every receptor here comes from a woman aged 45-65 years with Graves' ophthalmopathy. Each CDR3 is given with its conserved first and last residue. A D gene is named only where the DNA matches it firmly. Expanded clones get a size class; other rows say once, few or many, or leave the size out.

many,TRBV5-6,NA,TRBJ1-1,CASSLSGADTEAFF,TGTGCCAGCAGCTTGTCAGGGGCGGACACTGAAGCTTTCTTT
many,TRBV27,TRBD2,TRBJ2-7,CASSLSGGGFSYEQYF,TGTGCCAGCAGTTTATCGGGCGGGGGGTTCTCCTACGAGCAGTACTTC
many,TRBV20-1,TRBD2,TRBJ2-2,CSAHPGLAHPGANTGELFF,TGCAGTGCACATCCGGGACTAGCGCATCCGGGCGCGAACACCGGGGAGCTGTTTTTT
NA,TRBV6-1,TRBD1,TRBJ1-6,CASSRAGGLHF,TGTGCCAGCAGTAGGGCAGGGGGACTCCACTTT
many,TRBV10-1,NA,TRBJ2-2,CASSEIDGELFF,TGCGCCAGCAGTGAGATCGACGGGGAGCTGTTTTTT
many,TRBV6-4,NA,TRBJ2-5,CASSDSGDYRTQYF,TGTGCCAGCAGTGACTCGGGAGACTACCGAACCCAGTACTTC
many,TRBV7-9,NA,TRBJ1-1,CASSLYWANQDEAFF,TGTGCCAGCAGCTTATATTGGGCCAATCAGGACGAAGCTTTCTTT
many,TRBV11-2,NA,TRBJ2-3,CASSGHRGTSQNTQYF,TGTGCCAGCAGCGGACACCGAGGGACTTCCCAAAATACGCAGTATTTT
many,TRBV6-5,NA,TRBJ2-5,CASSYGGKETQYF,TGTGCCAGCAGTTACGGAGGGAAAGAGACCCAGTACTTC
many,TRBV6-5,TRBD2,TRBJ2-5,CASSTFSGAQETQYF,TGTGCCAGCAGTACCTTTAGCGGGGCCCAAGAGACCCAGTACTTC
many,TRBV6-1,TRBD1,TRBJ1-5,CASSVDREGNQPQHF,TGTGCCAGCAGTGTTGACAGGGAGGGCAATCAGCCCCAGCATTTT
many,TRBV2,NA,TRBJ2-7,CASSAPGDYEQYF,TGTGCCAGCAGTGCGCCAGGAGACTACGAGCAGTACTTC
few,TRBV28,TRBD1,TRBJ1-2,CASSQTGLRGYSF,TGTGCCAGCAGTCAGACAGGGCTTAGGGGCTACAGCTTC
many,TRBV4-1,NA,TRBJ2-5,CASSPPGRQETQYF,TGCGCCAGCAGCCCTCCGGGACGGCAAGAGACCCAGTACTTC
NA,TRBV20-1,NA,TRBJ2-5,CSASELVTRGETQYF,TGCAGTGCTAGCGAACTCGTAACGAGGGGGGAGACCCAGTACTTC
few,TRBV6-4,NA,TRBJ1-1,CASSERRDTEAFF,TGTGCCAGCAGTGAGCGGAGGGACACTGAAGCTTTCTTT
NA,TRBV12-3/TRBV12-4,TRBD2,TRBJ2-5,CASSPLSGGRETQYF,TGTGCCAGCAGCCCTCTTTCGGGGGGTCGAGAGACCCAGTACTTC
many,TRBV20-1,TRBD1,TRBJ1-1,CSAQTPQGAGEAFF,TGCAGTGCGCAAACCCCACAGGGGGCCGGTGAAGCTTTCTTT
many,TRBV12-3/TRBV12-4,NA,TRBJ1-1,CASSFLGRSEAFF,TGTGCCAGCAGTTTCTTAGGGCGCAGTGAAGCTTTCTTT
many,TRBV6-2/TRBV6-3,TRBD2,TRBJ2-7,CASSYPPGLVRHEQYF,TGTGCCAGCAGTTACCCCCCGGGACTAGTGAGGCACGAGCAGTACTTC
many,TRBV30,TRBD1,TRBJ1-5,CAWGTGQYNQPQHF,TGTGCCTGGGGTACGGGACAGTATAATCAGCCCCAGCATTTT
many,TRBV6-1,TRBD2,TRBJ2-2,CASRELAGVGTGELFF,TGTGCCAGCAGGGAACTAGCGGGAGTGGGAACCGGGGAGCTGTTTTTT
NA,TRBV19,NA,TRBJ1-2,CASIGVYGYTF,TGTGCCAGTATAGGGGTCTATGGCTACACCTTC
NA,TRBV6-1,NA,TRBJ2-2,CASLGLFNTGELFF,TGTGCCAGCCTGGGGCTTTTCAACACCGGGGAGCTGTTTTTT
many,TRBV5-1,TRBD2,TRBJ2-2,CASSLALAVSDGELFF,TGCGCCAGCAGCTTGGCCCTAGCGGTGTCAGACGGGGAGCTGTTTTTT
NA,TRBV30,NA,TRBJ1-6,CAWSAATVSSYNSPLHF,TGTGCCTGGAGTGCAGCGACAGTGAGCTCCTATAATTCACCCCTCCACTTT
many,TRBV6-5,NA,TRBJ1-2,CASSSRAYGYTF,TGTGCCAGCAGTTCCAGGGCCTATGGCTACACCTTC
many,TRBV14,TRBD1,TRBJ2-5,CASSQLTGFETQYF,TGTGCCAGCAGCCAATTGACAGGGTTTGAGACCCAGTACTTC
NA,TRBV6-2/TRBV6-3,NA,TRBJ2-2,CASSYSVTTGELFF,TGTGCCAGCAGTTACTCGGTTACTACCGGGGAGCTGTTTTTT
once,TRBV15,NA,TRBJ1-1,CATSRLQGVGTEAFF,TGTGCCACCAGCAGATTACAGGGAGTAGGGACTGAAGCTTTCTTT
many,TRBV28,NA,TRBJ1-2,CASSFKGGYTF,TGTGCCAGCAGTTTTAAAGGCGGCTACACCTTC
many,TRBV15,NA,TRBJ2-7,CATSLPGYSYEQYF,TGTGCCACCAGCCTGCCCGGTTACTCCTACGAGCAGTACTTC
many,TRBV28,NA,TRBJ2-5,CATSTTRQASRRETQYF,TGTGCCACCTCCACTACCAGACAGGCTTCCCGCCGGGAGACCCAGTACTTC
many,TRBV30,NA,TRBJ2-5,CACRPGVETQYF,TGTGCCTGCCGCCCGGGGGTAGAGACCCAGTACTTC
NA,TRBV7-8,NA,TRBJ1-5,CASSFPGDNQPQHF,TGTGCCAGCAGCTTCCCAGGGGACAATCAGCCCCAGCATTTT
many,TRBV27,NA,TRBJ1-5,CASSLSAAQARIQPQHF,TGTGCCAGCAGTTTATCCGCCGCTCAAGCGAGAATTCAGCCCCAGCATTTT
few,TRBV20-1,TRBD2,TRBJ2-7,CSARTLGGRNYEQYF,TGCAGTGCTAGGACCCTCGGCGGGAGGAACTACGAGCAGTACTTC
NA,TRBV28,NA,TRBJ2-5,CASSLLTTSQETQYF,TGTGCCAGCAGTTTACTTACGACAAGTCAAGAGACCCAGTACTTC
many,TRBV7-3,NA,TRBJ1-6,CASTQERGSPLHF,TGTGCCAGCACCCAAGAACGGGGCTCACCCCTCCACTTT
many,TRBV2,TRBD1,TRBJ1-1,CASSGSDRVLAFF,TGTGCCAGCAGTGGGTCGGACAGGGTATTAGCTTTCTTT
many,TRBV5-1,TRBD1,TRBJ2-7,CASSSRDRPHEQYF,TGCGCCAGCAGCTCCCGGGACAGACCCCACGAGCAGTACTTC
few,TRBV27,NA,TRBJ1-5,CASSLSTVGNQPQHF,TGTGCCAGCAGTTTATCAACAGTGGGCAATCAGCCCCAGCATTTT
many,TRBV12-3/TRBV12-4,NA,TRBJ1-1,CASSARSEAFF,TGTGCCAGCAGCGCCCGGAGTGAAGCTTTCTTT
many,TRBV12-3/TRBV12-4,TRBD2,TRBJ2-7,CASSSRLADTYEQYF,TGTGCCAGCAGTTCTCGACTAGCGGACACCTACGAGCAGTACTTC
many,TRBV29-1,TRBD1,TRBJ1-1,CSGRTGKMSEAFF,TGCAGCGGCAGGACAGGGAAAATGTCTGAAGCTTTCTTT
NA,TRBV10-3,NA,TRBJ2-7,CAISVRALDDEQYF,TGTGCCATCAGTGTAAGGGCCCTAGACGACGAGCAGTACTTC
many,TRBV29-1,NA,TRBJ2-7,CSVEEGYSVGEQYF,TGCAGCGTTGAAGAGGGCTACAGTGTAGGAGAGCAGTACTTC
many,TRBV6-5,NA,TRBJ2-5,CASSYADGASQETQYF,TGTGCCAGCAGTTACGCGGATGGGGCCAGCCAAGAGACCCAGTACTTC
many,TRBV7-8,NA,TRBJ1-1,CASSFLDKGRTEAFF,TGTGCCAGCAGCTTCCTGGACAAGGGGCGCACTGAAGCTTTCTTT
many,TRBV7-2,NA,TRBJ2-4,CASSQPPLGAKNIQYF,TGTGCCAGCAGCCAGCCGCCTCTTGGAGCCAAAAACATTCAGTACTTC
NA,TRBV2,NA,TRBJ1-1,CAGGPQNTEAFF,TGCGCCGGGGGACCCCAGAACACTGAAGCTTTCTTT
NA,TRBV12-3/TRBV12-4,NA,TRBJ1-1,CASSWPNTEAFF,TGTGCCAGCAGTTGGCCGAACACTGAAGCTTTCTTT
once,TRBV6-1,NA,TRBJ1-1,CASSVTEMNTEAFF,TGTGCCAGCAGTGTGACAGAGATGAACACTGAAGCTTTCTTT
many,TRBV6-1,NA,TRBJ1-6,CASNAIANSPLHF,TGTGCCAGCAATGCAATTGCGAATTCACCCCTCCACTTT